This TCR beta chain was recovered during a study of CD8 T cells in Susac syndrome. An input of about 0.5 to 1 ug of RNA was subjected to reverse transcription using random hexamers. TCRdb reanalysed the immunoSEQ multiplex PCR reads using MiXCR and keeps one entry per CDR3 protein. The table lists 84,000 or so distinct CDR3 sequences, approximately 95% of them singletons. The CDR3 runs to 16 residues. From germline, CDR1 is SGHRS and CDR2 YFSETQ. V was cut by 2 bases and J by 3 bases, with 16 bases left in between. This TCR was recovered from a human donor with Susac syndrome. The sample taken for sequencing was CD8+ T cells from PBMCs. The chain links TRBV5-1 to TRBJ2-3; D is undetermined. The CDR3, as DNA: TGCGCCAGCAGCTTTTATGGAAGCCAAAATACAGATACGCAGTATTTT. Its protein is CASSFYGSQNTDTQYF. Filled out from reference TRBV5-1 and TRBJ2-3, the complete variable domain reads KAGVTQTPRYLIKTRGQQVTLSCSPISGHRSVSWYQQTPGQGLQFLFEYFSETQRNKGNFPGRFSGRQFSNSRSEMNVSTLELGDSALYLCASSFYGSQNTDTQYFGPGTRLTVL.